What follows are 29 T cell receptor beta chains derived from one specimen sequenced in a study of shared clonotypes between healthy human individuals. Some clones are missing from TCRdb's copy, which holds only in-frame ones; the method was immunoSEQ multiplex PCR. The table has about 2.1 million clones, 85% to 95% seen once. The naive CD8 population came from CD45RO-negative cells selected for CCR7, without terminally differentiated effector memory CD45RA+ cells. The sequenced sample was naive CD8+ T cells from PBMCs. These receptors were taken from a man aged 18 to 35 in good health. Some clones in this sample may be carry-over from other donors' samples.

The CDR3 reads CASSPSRGDEQYF. The CDR3 region has the DNA TGTGCCAGCAGTCCCAGCAGGGGAGACGAGCAGTACTTC. The rearrangement joins TRBV27 to TRBJ2-7; perhaps TRBD1 as D (6 bases). The germline V gene encodes CDR1 MNHEY and CDR2 SMNVEV (reference sequence). CDR3 length: 13 amino acids. Trimming shortened V by 5 bases and J by 5 bases, and 13 bases separated the two germline ends.

This clone was seen just once. This chain connects TRBV13 to TRBJ2-7, with D unresolved. The ends were cut back, 6 bases at V and 0 bases at J, with 9 bases in the middle. The CDR3 is made up of 13 amino acids. Per the germline V gene, CDR1 is PRHDT and CDR2 is FYEKMQ (reference sequence). The CDR3 bases are TGTGCCAGCAGGGAGTGGCACTCCTACGAGCAGTACTTC. This sequence encodes CASREWHSYEQYF.

The chain couples TRBV18 to TRBJ2-7, with TRBD1 matching 8 bases. Germline trimming cut 2 bases from V and 5 bases from J; bases unmatched to any gene: 11. The CDR3 has 16 amino acids. Germline CDR1 is KGHSH and CDR2 is LQKENI. This CDR3 reads CASSPYYRDRKDEQYF. The CDR3 DNA is TGTGCCAGCTCACCATATTACCGGGACAGGAAAGACGAGCAGTACTTC.

This clone showed up just once. The chain employs TRBV19 and TRBJ1-3; a weak D match, TRBD1 (6 bases). Trimming pared 5 bases from V and 6 bases from J, leaving 14 bases between. This CDR3 is 14 amino acids long. In germline, CDR1 is LNHDA, CDR2 SQIVND (reference sequence). CDR3 loop: CASSEGGLANTIYF. The CDR3 DNA reads as TGTGCCAGTAGTGAAGGGGGACTGGCAAACACCATATATTTT.

This clone was observed a single time. The V call is TRBV5-4, the J call TRBJ2-1, with TRBD2 matching 13 bases. The length of the CDR3 is 17 residues. Germline V gives CDR1 SGHNT, CDR2 YYREEE (reference sequence). With 4 bases clipped from V and 2 bases from J, the junction kept 6 bases outside the gene matches. CDR3 sequence reads: CASSPGTSGVTYNEQFF. For the CDR3, the DNA is TGTGCCAGCAGCCCTGGGACTAGCGGGGTGACCTACAATGAGCAGTTCTTC.

This chain uses TRBV19 with TRBJ2-6; D is unresolved. With 5 bases removed from V and 0 bases from J, the gap between germline ends came to 11 bases. This CDR3 is built from 16 residues. Germline CDR1 reads LNHDA; CDR2 reads SQIVND (reference sequence). CDR3 DNA: TGTGCCAGTAGTTTTCCCCCAGACTCTGGGGCCAACGTCCTGACTTTC. Residues: CASSFPPDSGANVLTF.

This clone was seen just once. The genes are TRBV5-5 and TRBJ2-2; the match to TRBD1 covers 11 bases. Germline V gene sequence: CDR1 SGHKS, CDR2 YYEKEE (reference sequence). This CDR3 is 17 amino acids long. Germline trimming cut 0 bases from V and 4 bases from J; bases unmatched to any gene: 5. The CDR3 protein is CASSLEDRGPITGELFF. CDR3 in DNA: TGTGCCAGCAGCTTGGAGGACAGGGGGCCTATCACCGGGGAGCTGTTTTTT.

V gene TRBV27 combines with J gene TRBJ2-7; the D call may be TRBD1 or TRBD2 (5 bases each). Germline V lookup: CDR1 MNHEY, CDR2 SMNVEV (reference sequence). V dropped 4 bases and J dropped 4 bases, with 14 bases sitting between them. This CDR3 has 14 residues. The CDR3: CASSYTGTGYEQYF. DNA of the CDR3: TGTGCCAGCAGTTATACCGGGACGGGATACGAGCAGTACTTC.

This chain joins TRBV28 and TRBJ2-2; D unresolved. Germline assignment: CDR1 MDHEN and CDR2 SYDVKM. The CDR3 is 16 amino acids. Between the trimmed V and J ends, which lost 2 bases and 5 bases, there was a span of 15 bases. CDR3 in amino acids: CASSLKPTFATGELFF. CDR3 DNA sequence: TGTGCCAGCAGTTTAAAACCTACCTTCGCGACCGGGGAGCTGTTTTTT.

The gene calls are TRBV9 and TRBJ2-7; D is perhaps TRBD2 (6 bases). V dropped 4 bases and J dropped 3 bases, with 17 bases sitting between them. The V gene's germline CDR1 is SGDLS and CDR2 YYNGEE. This CDR3 comprises 15 residues. The CDR3 sequence is CASSLGRDSSYEQYF. The CDR3 DNA reads TGTGCCAGCAGCCTAGGCCGGGACTCTAGCTACGAGCAGTACTTC. The full variable domain, with the rest looked up from reference TRBV9 and TRBJ2-7, is DSGVTQTPKHLITATGQRVTLRCSPRSGDLSVYWYQQSLDQGLQFLIQYYNGEERAKGNILERFSAQQFPDLHSELNLSSLELGDSALYFCASSLGRDSSYEQYFGPGTRLTVT.

The chain employs TRBV7-9 and TRBJ2-1, with 9 bases that match TRBD2. The J segment lost 8 bases and the V segment lost 5 bases, leaving 10 bases of the junction unmatched. This CDR3 is built from 15 residues. Germline CDR1 reads SEHNR; CDR2 reads FQNEAQ (reference sequence). In DNA form, the CDR3 reads TGTGCCAGCAGCCCCTTAGCGGGAGTGACCGATGAGCAGTTCTTC. Protein sequence: CASSPLAGVTDEQFF.

The genes are TRBV29-1 and TRBJ2-2, with TRBD1 matching over 7 bases. Looked up from germline, CDR1 is SQVTM and CDR2 is ANQGSEA. The ends lost 7 bases at V and 1 base at J; junction bases unmatched: 3. The CDR3 contains 13 residues. The CDR3 nucleotides read TGCAGCGCTACAGGGGTGAACACCGGGGAGCTGTTTTTT. It yields the protein CSATGVNTGELFF.

The chain has TRBV5-4 and TRBJ1-1, with D possibly matching TRBD1 (6 bases). From germline, CDR1 is SGHNT and CDR2 YYREEE (reference sequence). This CDR3 has 15 amino acids. Trimming pared 1 base from V and 0 bases from J, leaving 10 bases between. The CDR3 loop is CASSLQGRMNTEAFF. CDR3 bases: TGTGCCAGCAGCTTGCAGGGGAGAATGAACACTGAAGCTTTCTTT.

The chain uses TRBV9 and TRBJ2-7; no reliable D call. In germline, CDR1 is SGDLS, CDR2 YYNGEE. V was shortened by 0 bases and J by 5 bases, with 18 bases between the two germline ends. The CDR3 length is 16 residues. Here the CDR3 reads CASSVDSYKGRDEQYF. Here the CDR3 DNA reads TGTGCCAGCAGCGTAGATAGTTACAAGGGAAGGGACGAGCAGTACTTC.

The chain carries TRBV9 and TRBJ2-4; D is unclear. The CDR3 is 15 residues long. CDR1 is SGDLS and CDR2 is YYNGEE in the germline V gene. Trimming stripped 0 bases from V and 1 base from J, with 8 bases between. The CDR3 DNA follows: TGTGCCAGCAGCGTAGAATCGGTCGCCAAAAACATTCAGTACTTC. As protein: CASSVESVAKNIQYF.

The rearrangement links TRBV11-2 to TRBJ1-2; 11 bases align to TRBD1. The CDR3 runs to 19 residues. Germline assignment: CDR1 SGHAT and CDR2 FQNNGV. The V and J ends lost 1 base and 7 bases, in that order; junction bases with no gene match: 17. The CDR3 protein is CASSLGPGTGGNWRGGYTF. CDR3 nucleotides: TGTGCCAGCAGCTTAGGCCCCGGGACAGGGGGTAATTGGCGAGGTGGCTACACCTTC.

The chain couples TRBV6-1 to TRBJ1-2; the D is unclear. This CDR3 spans 14 amino acids. Trimming took off 1 base at V and 3 bases at J, with 9 bases between the two ends. Germline-derived CDR1 and CDR2 are MNHNS and SASEGT. The CDR3 coding sequence is TGTGCCAGCAGTGAAGAGGAGTACTACTATGGCTACACCTTC. Its translation: CASSEEEYYYGYTF.

This clone was recorded a few times. CDR3 sequence (DNA): TGTGCCAGTAGTTTACAGCAGAATCAGCCCCAGCATTTT. This encodes CASSLQQNQPQHF. The rearrangement joins TRBV19 to TRBJ1-5; D uncertain. Trimming left V 5 bases short and J 4 bases short, with 9 bases between. There are 13 residues in the CDR3. Germline-derived CDR1 and CDR2 are LNHDA and SQIVND (reference sequence).

Comments on this clone: Additional DNA sequences in this sample encode the identical CDR3. The chain is built from TRBV29-1 and TRBJ1-1; D gene ambiguous. The CDR3 covers 12 residues. Germline V gives CDR1 SQVTM, CDR2 ANQGSEA. The V gene lost 4 bases and the J gene lost 0 bases, with 6 bases spanning the gap. The CDR3 loop is CSVGRMNTEAFF. In DNA, the CDR3 is TGCAGCGTTGGCAGGATGAACACTGAAGCTTTCTTT.

This clone was observed once. The chain links TRBV27 to TRBJ2-7; perhaps TRBD2 as D (6 bases). Trimming shortened V by 4 bases and J by 3 bases, and 10 bases separated the two germline ends. Germline V gene lookup returns CDR1 MNHEY and CDR2 SMNVEV (reference sequence). CDR3 length: 13 residues. The CDR3 loop is CASSSSGVYEQYF. As DNA, the CDR3 is TGTGCCAGCAGTTCCTCGGGAGTCTACGAGCAGTACTTC.

CDR3 DNA: TGTGCCAGCAGTTTATCTGGGGGGCAGACCCAGTACTTC. Residues: CASSLSGGQTQYF. The chain joins TRBV28 to TRBJ2-5; the D gene could be TRBD1 or TRBD2 (6 bases each). The CDR3 contains 13 residues. Germline values: CDR1 MDHEN, CDR2 SYDVKM. V was cut by 1 base and J by 6 bases, with 9 bases left in between. Full variable domain (rest looked up from reference TRBV28 and TRBJ2-5): DVKVTQSSRYLVKRTGEKVFLECVQDMDHENMFWYRQDPGLGLRLIYFSYDVKMKEKGDIPEGYSVSREKKERFSLILESASTNQTSMYLCASSLSGGQTQYFGPGTRLLVL.

This clone was found a few times. The chain has TRBV30 and TRBJ1-1; D not certain. Trimming took 3 bases from V and 0 from J, leaving 11 bases between them. This CDR3 region has 14 residues. Germline CDR1 GTSNPN, CDR2 SVGIG (reference sequence). This CDR3 reads CAWRRTVMNTEAFF. Written as DNA, the CDR3 is TGTGCCTGGAGGCGAACAGTTATGAACACTGAAGCTTTCTTT.

The gene calls are TRBV12-5 and TRBJ1-1; the D is unclear. The CDR3 runs to 15 residues. V dropped 7 bases and J dropped 0 bases, with 15 bases sitting between them. Germline V gene sequence: CDR1 LGHNT, CDR2 FRNRAP. CDR3: CASEGGGGMNTEAFF. The CDR3, as DNA: TGTGCTAGTGAGGGAGGAGGTGGCATGAACACTGAAGCTTTCTTT.

The gene calls are TRBV11-2 and TRBJ2-2; D is undetermined. Germline assignment: CDR1 SGHAT and CDR2 FQNNGV. The CDR3 totals 13 residues. Trimming shortened V by 3 bases and J by 6 bases, and 8 bases separated the two germline ends. Here the CDR3 DNA reads TGTGCCAGCAGCTTTAATCGCGCCGGGGAGCTGTTTTTT. This sequence encodes CASSFNRAGELFF.

This sequence joins TRBV28 and TRBJ2-4; possible D gene TRBD2, 5 bases. Germline-derived CDR1 and CDR2 are MDHEN and SYDVKM. This CDR3 is built from 14 residues. Trimming shortened V by 3 bases and J by 5 bases, and 11 bases separated the two germline ends. The CDR3 DNA reads as TGTGCCAGCAGTTTGAGGGCTGGGGAAAACATTCAGTACTTC. Translation gives CASSLRAGENIQYF.

The rearrangement joins TRBV7-9 to TRBJ2-7, with a weak D call TRBD2 (6 bases). With 4 bases removed from V and 3 bases from J, the gap between germline ends came to 13 bases. CDR1 and CDR2 (germline): SEHNR, FQNEAQ (reference sequence). The CDR3 spans 14 residues. Here the CDR3 reads CASSSLRRDYEQYF. The CDR3 coding sequence is TGTGCCAGCAGCTCCCTCCGGAGGGACTACGAGCAGTACTTC.

The chain recombines TRBV13 with TRBJ2-2; 16 nucleotides align to TRBD2. CDR1 PRHDT and CDR2 FYEKMQ come from the germline V gene (reference sequence). This CDR3 region has 18 residues. V lost 5 bases, J lost 2 bases, and 5 bases stayed unmatched. The CDR3 DNA is TGTGCCAGCAGCCCAGGGACTAGCGGGAGGGCAAACACCGGGGAGCTGTTTTTT. Protein product: CASSPGTSGRANTGELFF.

The chain recombines TRBV7-6 with TRBJ2-7; the D call may be TRBD1 or TRBD2 (5 bases each). The CDR3 length is 15 residues. V was trimmed by 1 base and J by 3 bases, leaving 13 bases between them. Germline values: CDR1 SGHVS, CDR2 FNYEAQ. CDR3 DNA: TGTGCCAGCAGCTTAGATAGGGACGGACTCTACGAGCAGTACTTC. This codes for CASSLDRDGLYEQYF.

The chain combines TRBV6-5 with TRBJ2-1; D is perhaps TRBD2 (6 bases). V lost 6 bases, J lost 6 bases, and 15 bases lay in between. The germline CDR1 and CDR2 sequences are MNHEY and SVGAGI. The CDR3 length is 14 residues. This chain's CDR3 is CASSLRDFVNEQFF. The CDR3, as DNA: TGTGCCAGCAGCCTCCGGGACTTTGTCAATGAGCAGTTCTTC.